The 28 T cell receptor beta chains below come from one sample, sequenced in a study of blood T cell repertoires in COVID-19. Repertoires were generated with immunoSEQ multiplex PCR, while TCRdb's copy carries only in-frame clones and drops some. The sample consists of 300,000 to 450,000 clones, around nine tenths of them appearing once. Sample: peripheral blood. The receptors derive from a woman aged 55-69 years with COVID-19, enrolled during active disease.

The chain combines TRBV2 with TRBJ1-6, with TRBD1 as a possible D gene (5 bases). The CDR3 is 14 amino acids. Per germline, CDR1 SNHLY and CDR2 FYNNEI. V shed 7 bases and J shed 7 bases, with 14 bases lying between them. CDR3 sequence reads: CASTVTDQNSPLHF. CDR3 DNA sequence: TGTGCCAGCACTGTGACAGATCAAAATTCACCCCTCCACTTT.

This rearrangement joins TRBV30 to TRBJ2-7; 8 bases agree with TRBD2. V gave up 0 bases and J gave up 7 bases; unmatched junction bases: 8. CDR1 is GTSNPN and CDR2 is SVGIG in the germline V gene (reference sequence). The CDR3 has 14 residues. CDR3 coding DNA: TGTGCCTGGAGTGTACGGGGGGGCCATAAGGAGCAGTACTTC. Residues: CAWSVRGGHKEQYF.

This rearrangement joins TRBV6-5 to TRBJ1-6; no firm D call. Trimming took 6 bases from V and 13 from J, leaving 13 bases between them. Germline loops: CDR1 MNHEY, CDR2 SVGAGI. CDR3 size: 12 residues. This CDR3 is CASRYENRPLHF. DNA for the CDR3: TGTGCCAGCAGGTACGAAAACCGGCCCCTCCACTTT.

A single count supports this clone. The CDR3, as DNA: TGCGCCAGCAGCCACGCGCAGGGACAAGGAAACACCATATATTTT. Translation: CASSHAQGQGNTIYF. V gene TRBV5-1 combines with J gene TRBJ1-3; the D gene is possibly TRBD1 (6 bases). CDR1 is SGHRS and CDR2 is YFSETQ in the germline V gene. Trimming removed 4 bases at V and 4 bases at J, with 15 bases between. CDR3 length equals 15 residues.

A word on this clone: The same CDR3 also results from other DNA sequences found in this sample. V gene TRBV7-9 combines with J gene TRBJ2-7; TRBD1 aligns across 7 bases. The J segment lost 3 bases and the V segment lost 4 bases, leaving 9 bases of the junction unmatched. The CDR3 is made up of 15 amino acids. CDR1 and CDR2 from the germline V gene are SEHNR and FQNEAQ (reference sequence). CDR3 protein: CASSSTDRPVYEQYF. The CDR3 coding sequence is TGTGCCAGCAGCTCAACGGACAGGCCGGTCTACGAGCAGTACTTC.

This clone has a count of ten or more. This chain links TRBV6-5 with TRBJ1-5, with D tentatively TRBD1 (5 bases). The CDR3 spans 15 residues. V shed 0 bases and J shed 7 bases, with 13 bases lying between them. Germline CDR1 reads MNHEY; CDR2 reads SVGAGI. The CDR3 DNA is TGTGCCAGCAGTTACTCTGGGGCAGGGCAGCAGCCCCAGCATTTT. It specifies CASSYSGAGQQPQHF.

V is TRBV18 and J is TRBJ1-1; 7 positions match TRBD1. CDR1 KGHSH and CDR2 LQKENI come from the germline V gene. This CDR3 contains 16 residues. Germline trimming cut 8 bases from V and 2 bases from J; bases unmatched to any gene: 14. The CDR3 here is CASRGTGAGANTEAFF. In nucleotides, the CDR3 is TGTGCCAGCCGTGGAACAGGGGCGGGCGCCAACACTGAAGCTTTCTTT.

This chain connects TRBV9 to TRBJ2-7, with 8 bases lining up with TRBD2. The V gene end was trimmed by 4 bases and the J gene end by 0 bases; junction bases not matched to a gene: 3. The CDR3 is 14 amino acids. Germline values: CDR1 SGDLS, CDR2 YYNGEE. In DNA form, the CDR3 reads TGTGCCAGCAGCCCCGGGGGGGTCTCCTACGAGCAGTACTTC. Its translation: CASSPGGVSYEQYF. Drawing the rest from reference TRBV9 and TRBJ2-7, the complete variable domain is DSGVTQTPKHLITATGQRVTLRCSPRSGDLSVYWYQQSLDQGLQFLIQYYNGEERAKGNILERFSAQQFPDLHSELNLSSLELGDSALYFCASSPGGVSYEQYFGPGTRLTVT.

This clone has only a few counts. The CDR3 loop is CASSDPLTAEAFF. The CDR3 coding sequence is TGCGCCAGCAGTGACCCCCTCACGGCTGAAGCTTTCTTT. The chain joins TRBV10-1 to TRBJ1-1; D gene unclear. This CDR3 has 13 amino acids. Trimming removed 3 bases from V and 6 bases from J, with 11 bases in between. Per the germline V gene, CDR1 is WNHNN and CDR2 is SYGVQD (reference sequence).

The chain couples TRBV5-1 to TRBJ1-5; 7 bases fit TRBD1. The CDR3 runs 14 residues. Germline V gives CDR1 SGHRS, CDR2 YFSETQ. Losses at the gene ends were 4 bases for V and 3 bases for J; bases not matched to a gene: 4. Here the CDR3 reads CASSPGQLNQPQHF. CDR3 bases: TGCGCCAGCAGCCCGGGACAGCTCAATCAGCCCCAGCATTTT. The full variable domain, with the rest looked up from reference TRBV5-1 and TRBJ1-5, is KAGVTQTPRYLIKTRGQQVTLSCSPISGHRSVSWYQQTPGQGLQFLFEYFSETQRNKGNFPGRFSGRQFSNSRSEMNVSTLELGDSALYLCASSPGQLNQPQHFGDGTRLSIL.

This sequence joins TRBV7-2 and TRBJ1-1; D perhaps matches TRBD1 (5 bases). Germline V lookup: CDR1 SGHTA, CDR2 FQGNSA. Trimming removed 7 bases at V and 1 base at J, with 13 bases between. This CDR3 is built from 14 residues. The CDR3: CASIRRGTNTEAFF. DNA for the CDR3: TGTGCCAGCATCAGGCGGGGGACGAACACTGAAGCTTTCTTT.

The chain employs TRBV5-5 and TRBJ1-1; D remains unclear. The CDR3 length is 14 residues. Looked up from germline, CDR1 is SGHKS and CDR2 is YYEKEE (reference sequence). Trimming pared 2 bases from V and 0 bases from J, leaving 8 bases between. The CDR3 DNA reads TGTGCCAGCAGCTTAAAAATCTTGAACACTGAAGCTTTCTTT. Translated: CASSLKILNTEAFF. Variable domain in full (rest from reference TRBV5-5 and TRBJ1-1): DAGVTQSPTHLIKTRGQQVTLRCSPISGHKSVSWYQQVLGQGPQFIFQYYEKEERGRGNFPDRFSARQFPNYSSELNVNALLLGDSALYLCASSLKILNTEAFFGQGTRLTVV.

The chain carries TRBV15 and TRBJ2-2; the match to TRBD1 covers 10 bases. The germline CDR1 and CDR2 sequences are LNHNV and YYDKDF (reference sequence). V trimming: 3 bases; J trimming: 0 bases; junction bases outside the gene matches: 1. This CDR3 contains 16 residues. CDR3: CATSRDRGTNTGELFF. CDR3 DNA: TGTGCCACCAGCAGGGACAGGGGGACGAACACCGGGGAGCTGTTTTTT.

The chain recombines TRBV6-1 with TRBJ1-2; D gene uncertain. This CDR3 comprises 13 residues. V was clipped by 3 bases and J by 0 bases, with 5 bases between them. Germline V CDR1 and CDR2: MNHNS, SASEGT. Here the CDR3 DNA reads TGTGCCAGCAGTGACCCAGCTAACTATGGCTACACCTTC. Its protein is CASSDPANYGYTF.

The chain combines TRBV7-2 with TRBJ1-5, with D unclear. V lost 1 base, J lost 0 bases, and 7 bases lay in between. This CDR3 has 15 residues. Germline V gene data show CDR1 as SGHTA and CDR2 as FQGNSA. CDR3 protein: CASSLGEYSNQPQHF. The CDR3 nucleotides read TGTGCCAGCAGCTTAGGCGAATATAGCAATCAGCCCCAGCATTTT.

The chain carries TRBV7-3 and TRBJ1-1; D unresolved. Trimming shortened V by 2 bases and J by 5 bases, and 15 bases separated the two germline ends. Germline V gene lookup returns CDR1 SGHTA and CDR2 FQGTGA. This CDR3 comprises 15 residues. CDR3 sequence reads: CASSLWAEVGTEAFF. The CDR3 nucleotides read TGTGCCAGCAGCTTATGGGCGGAGGTGGGGACTGAAGCTTTCTTT.

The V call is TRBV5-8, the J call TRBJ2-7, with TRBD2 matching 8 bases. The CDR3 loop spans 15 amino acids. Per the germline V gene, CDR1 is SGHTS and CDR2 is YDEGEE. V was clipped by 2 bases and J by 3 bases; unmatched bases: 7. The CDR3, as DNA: TGTGCCAGCAGCTTCTCCCTAGCGGGTCTCTACGAGCAGTACTTC. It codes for CASSFSLAGLYEQYF.

The CDR3 DNA reads TGTGCCAGCAGCTGGCATAGCGGGGCAAGCGGGGAGCTGTTTTTT. Translation: CASSWHSGASGELFF. V gene TRBV5-5 combines with J gene TRBJ2-2; 8 bases map to TRBD2. Looked up from germline, CDR1 is SGHKS and CDR2 is YYEKEE (reference sequence). Germline trimming cut 3 bases from V and 7 bases from J; bases unmatched to any gene: 8. The CDR3 sequence is 15 residues long.

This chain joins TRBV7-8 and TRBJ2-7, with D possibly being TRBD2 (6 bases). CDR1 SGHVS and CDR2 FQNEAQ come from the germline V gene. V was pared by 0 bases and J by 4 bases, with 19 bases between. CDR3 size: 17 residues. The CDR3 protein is CASSLAPGLNLFYEQYF. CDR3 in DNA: TGTGCCAGCAGCTTAGCCCCGGGACTGAATCTATTTTACGAGCAGTACTTC.

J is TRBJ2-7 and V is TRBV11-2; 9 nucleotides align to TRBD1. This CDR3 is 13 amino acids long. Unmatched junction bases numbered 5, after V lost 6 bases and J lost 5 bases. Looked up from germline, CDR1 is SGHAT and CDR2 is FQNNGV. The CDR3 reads CASSPGTGNEQYF. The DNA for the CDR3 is TGTGCCAGCAGTCCCGGGACAGGGAACGAGCAGTACTTC. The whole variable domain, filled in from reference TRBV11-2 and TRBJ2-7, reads EAGVAQSPRYKIIEKRQSVAFWCNPISGHATLYWYQQILGQGPKLLIQFQNNGVVDDSQLPKDRFSAERLKGVDSTLKIQPAKLEDSAVYLCASSPGTGNEQYFGPGTRLTVT.

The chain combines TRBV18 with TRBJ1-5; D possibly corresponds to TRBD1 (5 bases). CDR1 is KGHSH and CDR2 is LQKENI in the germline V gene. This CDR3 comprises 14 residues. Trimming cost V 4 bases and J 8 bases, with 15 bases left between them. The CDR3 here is CASSQSTVLEPQHF. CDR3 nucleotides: TGTGCCAGCTCACAATCGACAGTTTTGGAGCCCCAGCATTTT. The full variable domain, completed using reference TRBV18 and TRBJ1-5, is NAGVMQNPRHLVRRRGQEARLRCSPMKGHSHVYWYRQLPEEGLKFMVYLQKENIIDESGMPKERFSAEFPKEGPSILRIQQVVRGDSAAYFCASSQSTVLEPQHFGDGTRLSIL.

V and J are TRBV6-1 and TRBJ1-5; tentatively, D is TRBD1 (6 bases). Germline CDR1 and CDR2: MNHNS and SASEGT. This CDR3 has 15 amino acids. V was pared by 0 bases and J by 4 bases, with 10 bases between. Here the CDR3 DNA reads TGTGCCAGCAGTGAAGCGGGACACGGAAATCAGCCCCAGCATTTT. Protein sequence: CASSEAGHGNQPQHF.

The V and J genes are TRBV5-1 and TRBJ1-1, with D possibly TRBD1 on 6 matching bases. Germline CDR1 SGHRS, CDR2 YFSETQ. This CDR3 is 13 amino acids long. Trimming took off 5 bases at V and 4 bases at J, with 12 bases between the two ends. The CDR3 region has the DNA TGCGCCAGCAGTCAACAGGGCCCCACTGAAGCTTTCTTT. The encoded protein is CASSQQGPTEAFF.

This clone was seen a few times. The CDR3 is CAISKTSGGADTQYF. In DNA form, the CDR3 reads TGTGCCATCAGTAAGACTAGCGGGGGGGCAGATACGCAGTATTTT. The rearrangement joins TRBV10-3 to TRBJ2-3, with 14 bases aligning to TRBD2. Losses at the gene ends were 5 bases for V and 4 bases for J; bases not matched to a gene: 2. This CDR3 is built from 15 residues. The germline CDR1 and CDR2 sequences are ENHRY and SYGVKD.

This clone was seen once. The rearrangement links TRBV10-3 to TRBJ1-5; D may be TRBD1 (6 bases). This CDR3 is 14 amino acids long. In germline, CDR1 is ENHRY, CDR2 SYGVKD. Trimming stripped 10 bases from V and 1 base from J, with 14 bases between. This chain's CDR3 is CARTTGNSNQPQHF. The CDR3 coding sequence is TGTGCCAGAACCACAGGGAACAGCAATCAGCCCCAGCATTTT.

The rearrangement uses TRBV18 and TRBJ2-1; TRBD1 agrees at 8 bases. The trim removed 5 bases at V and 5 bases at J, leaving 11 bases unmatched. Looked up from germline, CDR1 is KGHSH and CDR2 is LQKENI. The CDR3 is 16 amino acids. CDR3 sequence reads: CASSSSQGAVHNEQFF. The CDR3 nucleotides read TGTGCCAGCTCATCATCCCAGGGGGCGGTACACAATGAGCAGTTCTTC.

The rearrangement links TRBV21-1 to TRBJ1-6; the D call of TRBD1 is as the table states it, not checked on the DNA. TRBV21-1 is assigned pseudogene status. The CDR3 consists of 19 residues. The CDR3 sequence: CASSKGRGTGRIYNSPLHF. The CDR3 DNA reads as TGTGCCAGCAGCAAAGGAAGAGGGACAGGACGTATATATAATTCACCCCTCCACTTT.

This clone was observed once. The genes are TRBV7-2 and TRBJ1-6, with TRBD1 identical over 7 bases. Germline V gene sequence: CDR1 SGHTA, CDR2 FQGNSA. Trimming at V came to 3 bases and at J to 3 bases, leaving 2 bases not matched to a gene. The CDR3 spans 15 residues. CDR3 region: CASSFTGVYNSPLHF. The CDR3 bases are TGTGCCAGCAGCTTTACAGGGGTCTATAATTCACCCCTCCACTTT.